This T cell receptor (beta chain) was found in a study of T-cell memory formation after mild COVID-19. TCRdb itself ran the 5' RACE reads through MiXCR, one entry per CDR3 protein. The sample consists of about 600,000 distinct CDR3 sequences, less than 25% of them appearing once. Trimming removed 3 bases at V and 1 base at J, with 18 bases between. Per the germline V gene, CDR1 is MGHRA and CDR2 is YSYEKL. This CDR3 comprises 17 residues. The V and J genes are TRBV4-1 and TRBJ1-2, with a tentative D call TRBD1 (6 bases). The sequence came from an adult woman who had mild COVID-19 (a few samples of this study predate the infection). Cell type and time point are not known. Sequencing input: PBMCs or a T cell subset sorted from them (not recorded which). The CDR3 DNA reads as TGCGCCAGCAGCCACCTAGGGACACCATTATTTAACTATGGCTACACCTTC. Its translation: CASSHLGTPLFNYGYTF.